This TCR beta chain came from a study of blood T cell repertoires in COVID-19. Study at large: Samples of COVID-19 (acute and convalescent) were obtained from the United States, Italy and Spain. Sample material is recorded as cDNA or gDNA derived from T cells, B-cell-depleted T cells, or PBMCs.

The sample holds many counts of this clone. Germline-derived CDR1 and CDR2 are SNHLY and FYNNEI. CDR3 size: 14 residues. V lost 8 bases to trimming and J lost 8 bases; unmatched junction nucleotides: 14. The repertoire was sequenced with immunoSEQ multiplex PCR; TCRdb's copy has only in-frame clones and lacks some. The top ten hold 6.2% of the sample, which has over 150,000 clones, more than 80% seen once. Donors in Cohort 3 counted as recovered after two negative PCRs, clearance, or symptom resolution. The chain carries TRBV2 and TRBJ1-2, with 7 bases that match TRBD1. The sequence derives from a man between 40 and 49 years old who had recovered from COVID-19. The sequenced sample consisted of PBMCs or T cells enriched from blood (not recorded which). CDR3 region: CASGGQIVFAGYTF. The CDR3 DNA sequence: TGTGCCAGCGGGGGACAGATTGTTTTTGCGGGCTACACCTTC.